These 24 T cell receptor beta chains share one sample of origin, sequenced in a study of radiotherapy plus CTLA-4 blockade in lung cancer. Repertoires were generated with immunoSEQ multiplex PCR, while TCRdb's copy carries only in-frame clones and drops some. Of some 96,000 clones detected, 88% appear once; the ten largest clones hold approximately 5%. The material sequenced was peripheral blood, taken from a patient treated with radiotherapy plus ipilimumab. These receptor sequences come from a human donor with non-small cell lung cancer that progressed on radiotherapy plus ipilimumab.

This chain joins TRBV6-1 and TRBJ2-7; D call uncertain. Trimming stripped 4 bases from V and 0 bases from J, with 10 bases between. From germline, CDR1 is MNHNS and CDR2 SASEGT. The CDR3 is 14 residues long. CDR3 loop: CASSADPSSYEQYF. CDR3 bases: TGTGCCAGCAGTGCGGACCCCAGCTCCTACGAGCAGTACTTC.

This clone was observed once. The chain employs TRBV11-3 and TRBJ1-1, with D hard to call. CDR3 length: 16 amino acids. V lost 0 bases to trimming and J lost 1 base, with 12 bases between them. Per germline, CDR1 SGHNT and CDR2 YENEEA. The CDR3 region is CASSLEAARRNTEAFF. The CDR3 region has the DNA TGTGCCAGCAGCTTAGAGGCGGCACGACGGAACACTGAAGCTTTCTTT.

The CDR3 spells CASSSSPGTTRFF. The CDR3, as DNA: TGTGCCAGCAGCTCTAGTCCCGGGACTACCCGATTCTTC. This chain connects TRBV7-2 to TRBJ2-1, with 7 bases that match TRBD2. In germline, CDR1 is SGHTA, CDR2 FQGNSA. This CDR3 is built from 13 residues. V was pared by 4 bases and J by 16 bases, with 13 bases of the junction left unmatched.

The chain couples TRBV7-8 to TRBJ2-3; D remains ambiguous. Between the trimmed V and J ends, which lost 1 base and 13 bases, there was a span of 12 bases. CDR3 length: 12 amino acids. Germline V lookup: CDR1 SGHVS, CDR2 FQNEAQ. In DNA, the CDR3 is TGTGCCAGCAGCTTAGTTCTCTGGGAAGAGTATTTT. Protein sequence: CASSLVLWEEYF.

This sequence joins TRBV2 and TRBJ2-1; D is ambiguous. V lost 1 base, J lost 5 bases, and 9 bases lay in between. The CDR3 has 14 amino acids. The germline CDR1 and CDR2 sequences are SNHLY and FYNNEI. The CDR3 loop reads CASSEVGYNNEQFF. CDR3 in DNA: TGTGCCAGCAGTGAAGTGGGCTATAACAATGAGCAGTTCTTC. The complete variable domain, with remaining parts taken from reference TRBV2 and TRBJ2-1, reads EPEVTQTPSHQVTQMGQEVILRCVPISNHLYFYWYRQILGQKVEFLVSFYNNEISEKSEIFDDQFSVERPDGSNFTLKIRSTKLEDSAMYFCASSEVGYNNEQFFGPGTRLTVL.

The CDR3 nucleotides read TGTGCCAGTAGTAGTGGGTGGACTGAAGCTTTCTTT. Its translation: CASSSGWTEAFF. The rearrangement joins TRBV19 to TRBJ1-1, with D unresolved. CDR1 LNHDA and CDR2 SQIVND come from the germline V gene (reference sequence). Trimming took off 4 bases at V and 5 bases at J, with 8 bases between the two ends. The CDR3 sequence is 12 residues long.

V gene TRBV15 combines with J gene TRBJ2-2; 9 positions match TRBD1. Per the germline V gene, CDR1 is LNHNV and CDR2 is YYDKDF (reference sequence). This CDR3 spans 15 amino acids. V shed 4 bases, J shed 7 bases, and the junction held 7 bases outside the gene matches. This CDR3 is CATSTLTGGHGELFF. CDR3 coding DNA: TGTGCCACCAGCACTTTAACAGGGGGCCACGGGGAGCTGTTTTTT.

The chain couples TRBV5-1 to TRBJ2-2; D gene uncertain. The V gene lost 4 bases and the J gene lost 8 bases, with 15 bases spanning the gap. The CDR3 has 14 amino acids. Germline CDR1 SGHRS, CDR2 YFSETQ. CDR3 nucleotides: TGCGCCAGCAGCCCGATTCTCGGTCCTGGGGAGCTGTTTTTT. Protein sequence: CASSPILGPGELFF.

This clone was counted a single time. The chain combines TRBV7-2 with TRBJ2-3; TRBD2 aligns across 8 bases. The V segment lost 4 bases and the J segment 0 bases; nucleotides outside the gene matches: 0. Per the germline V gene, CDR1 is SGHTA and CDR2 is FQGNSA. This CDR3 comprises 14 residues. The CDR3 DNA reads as TGTGCCAGCAGCTCTAGCGGGAGCACAGATACGCAGTATTTT. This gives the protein CASSSSGSTDTQYF.

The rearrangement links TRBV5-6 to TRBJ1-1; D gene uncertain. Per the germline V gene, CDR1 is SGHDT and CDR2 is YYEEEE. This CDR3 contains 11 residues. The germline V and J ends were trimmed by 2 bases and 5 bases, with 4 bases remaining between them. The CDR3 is CASSFTTEAFF. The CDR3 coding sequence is TGTGCCAGCAGCTTTACGACTGAAGCTTTCTTT.

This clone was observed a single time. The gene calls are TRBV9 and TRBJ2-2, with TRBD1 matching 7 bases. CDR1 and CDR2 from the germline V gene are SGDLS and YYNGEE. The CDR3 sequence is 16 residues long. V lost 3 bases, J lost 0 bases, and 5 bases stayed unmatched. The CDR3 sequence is CASSANRGTNTGELFF. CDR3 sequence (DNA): TGTGCCAGCAGCGCCAACAGGGGAACGAACACCGGGGAGCTGTTTTTT. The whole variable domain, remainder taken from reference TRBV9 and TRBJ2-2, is DSGVTQTPKHLITATGQRVTLRCSPRSGDLSVYWYQQSLDQGLQFLIQYYNGEERAKGNILERFSAQQFPDLHSELNLSSLELGDSALYFCASSANRGTNTGELFFGEGSRLTVL.

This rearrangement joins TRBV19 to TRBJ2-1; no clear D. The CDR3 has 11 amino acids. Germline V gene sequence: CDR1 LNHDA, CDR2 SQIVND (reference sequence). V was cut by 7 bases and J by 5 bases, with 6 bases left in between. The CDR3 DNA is TGTGCCAGTACGCTAAACAATGAGCAGTTCTTC. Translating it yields CASTLNNEQFF. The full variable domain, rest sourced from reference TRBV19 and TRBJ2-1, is DGGITQSPKYLFRKEGQNVTLSCEQNLNHDAMYWYRQDPGQGLRLIYYSQIVNDFQKGDIAEGYSVSREKKESFPLTVTSAQKNPTAFYLCASTLNNEQFFGPGTRLTVL.

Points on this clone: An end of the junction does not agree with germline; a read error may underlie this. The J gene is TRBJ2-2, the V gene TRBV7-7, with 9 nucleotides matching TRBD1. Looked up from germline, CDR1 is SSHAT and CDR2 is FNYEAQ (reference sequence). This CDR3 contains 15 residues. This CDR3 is CASSPYRGRTGELFF. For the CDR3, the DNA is TGTGCTAGCAGCCCCTACAGGGGGCGAACCGGGGAGCTGTTTTTT.

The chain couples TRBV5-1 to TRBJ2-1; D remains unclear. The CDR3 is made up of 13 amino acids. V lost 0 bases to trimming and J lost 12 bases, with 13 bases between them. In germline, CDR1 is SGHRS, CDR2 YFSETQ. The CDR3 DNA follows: TGCGCCAGCAGCTTGGATGCGAAGGACCCGCAGTTCTTC. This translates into CASSLDAKDPQFF. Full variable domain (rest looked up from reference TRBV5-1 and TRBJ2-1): KAGVTQTPRYLIKTRGQQVTLSCSPISGHRSVSWYQQTPGQGLQFLFEYFSETQRNKGNFPGRFSGRQFSNSRSEMNVSTLELGDSALYLCASSLDAKDPQFFGPGTRLTVL.

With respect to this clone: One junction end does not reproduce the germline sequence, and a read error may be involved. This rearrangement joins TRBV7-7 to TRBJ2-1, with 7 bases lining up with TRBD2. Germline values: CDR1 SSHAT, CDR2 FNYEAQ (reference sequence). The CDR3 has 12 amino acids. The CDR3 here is CASSPVGGEQFF. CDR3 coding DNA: TGTGCTAGCAGCCCGGTCGGGGGGGAGCAGTTCTTC. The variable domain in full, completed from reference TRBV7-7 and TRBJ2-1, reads GAGVSQSPRYKVTKRGQDVTLRCDPISSHATLYWYQQALGQGPEFLTYFNYEAQPDKSGLPSDRFSAERPEGSISTLTIQRTEQRDSAMYRCASSPVGGEQFFGPGTRLTVL.

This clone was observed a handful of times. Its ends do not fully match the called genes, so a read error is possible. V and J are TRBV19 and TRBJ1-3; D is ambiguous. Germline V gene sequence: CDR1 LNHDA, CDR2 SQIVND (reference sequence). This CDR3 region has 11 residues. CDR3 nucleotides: TGTGCCAGTAGTAATTGGGCAGCCCGAGTTTTT. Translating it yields CASSNWAARVF. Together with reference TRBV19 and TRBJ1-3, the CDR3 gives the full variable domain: DGGITQSPKYLFRKEGQNVTLSCEQNLNHDAMYWYRQDPGQGLRLIYYSQIVNDFQKGDIAEGYSVSREKKESFPLTVTSAQKNPTAFYLCASSNWAARVFGEGSWLTVV.

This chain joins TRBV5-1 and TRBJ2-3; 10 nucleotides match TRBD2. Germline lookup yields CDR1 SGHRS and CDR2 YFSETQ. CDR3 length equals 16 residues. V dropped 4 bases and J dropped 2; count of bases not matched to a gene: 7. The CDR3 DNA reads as TGCGCCAGCAGCGAAGGAGCGGGAGGGCCCACAGATACGCAGTATTTT. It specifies CASSEGAGGPTDTQYF. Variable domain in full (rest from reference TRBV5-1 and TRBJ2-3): KAGVTQTPRYLIKTRGQQVTLSCSPISGHRSVSWYQQTPGQGLQFLFEYFSETQRNKGNFPGRFSGRQFSNSRSEMNVSTLELGDSALYLCASSEGAGGPTDTQYFGPGTRLTVL.

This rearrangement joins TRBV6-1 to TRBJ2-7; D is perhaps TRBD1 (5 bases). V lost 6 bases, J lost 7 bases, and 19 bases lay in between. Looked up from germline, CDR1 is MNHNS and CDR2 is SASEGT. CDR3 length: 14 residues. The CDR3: CASRPERGSGEQYF. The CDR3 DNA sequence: TGTGCCAGCAGACCAGAAAGGGGTTCAGGGGAGCAGTACTTC.

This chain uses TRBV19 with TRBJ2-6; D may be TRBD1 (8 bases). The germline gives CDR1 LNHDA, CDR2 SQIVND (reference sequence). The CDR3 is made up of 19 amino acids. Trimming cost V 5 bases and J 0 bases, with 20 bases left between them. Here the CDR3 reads CASSPLRTGTNSGANVLTF. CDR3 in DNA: TGTGCCAGTAGTCCCCTCCGGACAGGGACTAACTCTGGGGCCAACGTCCTGACTTTC.

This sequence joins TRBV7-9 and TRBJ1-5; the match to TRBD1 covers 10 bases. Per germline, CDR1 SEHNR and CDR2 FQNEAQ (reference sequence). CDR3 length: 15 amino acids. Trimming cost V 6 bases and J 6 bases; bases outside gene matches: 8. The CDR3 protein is CASSPPGQGSQPQHF. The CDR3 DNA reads TGTGCCAGCAGTCCTCCGGGACAGGGGTCTCAGCCCCAGCATTTT.

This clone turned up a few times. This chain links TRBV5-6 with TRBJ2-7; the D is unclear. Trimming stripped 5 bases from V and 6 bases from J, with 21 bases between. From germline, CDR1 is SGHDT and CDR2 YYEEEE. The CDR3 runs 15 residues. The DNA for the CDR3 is TGTGCCAGCAGTTCAGTGGCTATGGCGCGGAGCGAGCAGTACTTC. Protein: CASSSVAMARSEQYF. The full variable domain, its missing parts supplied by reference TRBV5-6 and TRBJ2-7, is DAGVTQSPTHLIKTRGQQVTLRCSPKSGHDTVSWYQQALGQGPQFIFQYYEEEERQRGNFPDRFSGHQFPNYSSELNVNALLLGDSALYLCASSSVAMARSEQYFGPGTRLTVT.

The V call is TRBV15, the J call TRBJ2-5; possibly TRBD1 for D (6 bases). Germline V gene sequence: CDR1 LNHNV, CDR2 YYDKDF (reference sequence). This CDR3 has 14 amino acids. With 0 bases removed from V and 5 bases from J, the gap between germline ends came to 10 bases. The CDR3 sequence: CATSRETGWETQYF. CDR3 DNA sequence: TGTGCCACCAGCAGAGAGACAGGATGGGAGACCCAGTACTTC.

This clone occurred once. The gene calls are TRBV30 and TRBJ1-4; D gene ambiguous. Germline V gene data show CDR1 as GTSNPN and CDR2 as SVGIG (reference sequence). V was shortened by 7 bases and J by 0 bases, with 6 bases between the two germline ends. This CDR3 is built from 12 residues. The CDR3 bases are TGTGCCTCTATTGCAACTAATGAAAAACTGTTTTTT. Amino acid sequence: CASIATNEKLFF. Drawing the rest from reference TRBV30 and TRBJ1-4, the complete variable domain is SQTIHQWPATLVQPVGSPLSLECTVEGTSNPNLYWYRQAAGRGLQLLFYSVGIGQISSEVPQNLSASRPQDRQFILSSKKLLLSDSGFYLCASIATNEKLFFGSGTQLSVL.

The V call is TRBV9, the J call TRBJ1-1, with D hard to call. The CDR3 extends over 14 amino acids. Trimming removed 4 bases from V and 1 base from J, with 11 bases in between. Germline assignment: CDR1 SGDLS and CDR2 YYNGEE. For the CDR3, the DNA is TGTGCCAGCAGCCCCTGGGCCTCGAACACTGAAGCTTTCTTT. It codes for CASSPWASNTEAFF. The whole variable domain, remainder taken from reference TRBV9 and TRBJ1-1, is DSGVTQTPKHLITATGQRVTLRCSPRSGDLSVYWYQQSLDQGLQFLIQYYNGEERAKGNILERFSAQQFPDLHSELNLSSLELGDSALYFCASSPWASNTEAFFGQGTRLTVV.